This T cell receptor (beta chain) was observed in a study of shared clonotypes between healthy human individuals. Libraries were prepared by immunoSEQ multiplex PCR; TCRdb keeps only in-frame clonotypes and omits some of them. The repertoire holds 1 million to 1.2 million clones, with 70% to 85% as singletons. This CDR3 is built from 14 residues. The ends were cut back, 10 bases at V and 7 bases at J, with 23 bases in the middle. The germline CDR1 and CDR2 sequences are MNHNY and SVGAGI (reference sequence). The V gene is TRBV6-6, the J gene TRBJ2-7, with D perhaps matching TRBD1 (6 bases). The sequence came from a man between 18 and 29 years old in good health. Some clones in this sample may be carry-over from other donors' samples. The sample taken for sequencing was memory CD4+ T cells from PBMCs. Subset in this sample: CD45RA-negative fraction. The CDR3, as DNA: TGTGCCAAACCTTCGGGACACCATCGCCGGGAGCAGTACTTC. Its protein is CAKPSGHHRREQYF.